This TCR beta chain was documented in a study of beta chain features in type 1 diabetes. Study-wide context: About 98,000,000 sorted cells were examined across all samples.

J lost 4 bases, V lost 4 bases, and 7 bases had no gene match. Germline CDR1 SGHNT, CDR2 YYREEE (reference sequence). This CDR3 comprises 16 residues. Only one count was recorded for this clone. Antigen unknown. Of the isolated RNA, all was reverse transcribed, and so the sequenced material was expressed TCRB transcripts. The protocol was immunoSEQ multiplex PCR, while the TCRdb copy is restricted to in-frame clones and leaves out a portion. The table records more than 300,000 clones, around 12% of them present only once. Central memory, naive, regulatory and stem cell-like memory CD4+ cells were sorted by CD45RO/CCR7/CD25/CD127/CD95/CD27. Study-level results: There was a moderate but significant shortening of TCRB CDR3s in all four CD4+ subsets of Type 1 diabetes patients.

The sequence was collected from a woman aged 18-29 years with type 1 diabetes. Sample: naive CD4+ T cells from blood. The J gene is TRBJ2-2, the V gene TRBV5-4; 10 bases are a match to TRBD2. This CDR3 is CASSLGTSDLTGELFF. Here the CDR3 DNA reads TGTGCCAGCAGCCTAGGGACTAGCGACCTCACCGGGGAGCTGTTTTTT.